Sequencing of this TCR beta chain was carried out in a study of blood T cells in healthy people across ages (dated by TCRdb to between 2015 and 2016). Background for the entire study: In model experiments, roughly one uniquely barcoded TCR beta cDNA molecule per two T cells was captured by template switching. Using deep sequencing normalized with unique cDNA molecular identifiers, the study measured how TCR beta repertoire diversity changes with age. Donors were grouped into four age groups: young (average roughly 17 years), middle-aged (about 38), aged (roughly 62) and long-lived (about 90). To avoid experimental bias, donors of different ages were randomly spread across the sequencing lanes. The study analyzed two additional independent replicas of 1 million unique cDNA reads from the same blood draw for two donors, one aged 18 to 29 and one aged 80 or older.

The roughly 38 donors, aged about 6 to 95 years, were systemically healthy Caucasian individuals from Russia. Approximately 11 milliliters of peripheral blood were drawn from each donor into EDTA-treated Vacutainer tubes. Ficoll-Paque density-gradient centrifugation was used to isolate PBMCs, with at least 6 million obtained per sample. Total RNA, at least 6 micrograms per sample, was extracted from PBMCs with Trizol reagent. The percentages of naive CD45RAhigh/CD27high T cells were determined by flow cytometry on a PBMC aliquot from every donor. Library generation was performed with 5' RACE. Sequenced on an Illumina HiSeq 2500. A second roughly 6 to 12 cycle PCR used a sample-barcoded 5' primer and a J-beta primer mix. Each TCR beta cDNA molecule received a unique molecular identifier from a template-switch 5' adaptor carrying 12 random nucleotides. At least 2.5 million CDR3-containing paired-end reads were obtained from each sample. The Mint cDNA synthesis kit, primed by a TRBC-specific oligonucleotide, was used to synthesize first-strand cDNA from all RNA. Following uracil-DNA glycosylase treatment, a first 18-cycle PCR with universal primers M1SS and BC2_uni_R was performed on all cDNA. In the original analysis: For normalization, 1 million high-quality reads were randomly selected from each sample, with every read carrying a distinct molecular identifier. Reads sharing molecular identifiers were discarded rather than binned into consensus sequences. MiTCR, with a Q25 quality threshold and the strictest error-elimination algorithm, was used for CDR3 identification, clonotype clustering and error correction. A nonparametric unseen species model using Euler transformation provided a lower-bound estimate of total TCR beta diversity. In TCRdb, the public reads were trimmed at Q25 with fastp and aligned with MiXCR, with productive beta chains retained. CDR3 protein duplicates are merged, each entry listing the most common genes and DNA. The V and J calls come from TCRdb's annotation, not from the publication. For this sample there are 650,000 to 900,000 distinct CDR3 sequences; around 62% appear just once. Around a quarter of the sample is held by the ten biggest clonotypes.

From a lookup of the germline V gene, CDR1 and CDR2 are LGHNA and YNFKEQ. The V and J ends are trimmed by 0 bases and 5 bases, leaving 5 bases between them. From the cysteine through the phenylalanine, the CDR3 covers 12 amino acids. Of all the DNA, just the CDR3 is kept, 36 bases in frame from base 1. This clonotype was counted between two and nine times. Its antigen has not been determined. Base qualities are not at hand, and no much larger clone is one base apart. Overall results and qualifications from the work: Because profiling used bulk unsorted PBMCs, naive and antigen-experienced compartments could not be compared conclusively. The CMV infection status of donors was not known, potentially confounding age-related changes in expanded clonotypes. Estimates of total diversity based on one million sequenced T cells were considered lower bounds and underestimates. There was a strong correlation between observed TCR beta diversity and the percentage of naive T cells measured by flow cytometry. As age increased, observed TCR beta diversity per million T cells dropped in a roughly linear way, and a significant reduction was already evident by age 40. The long-lived group showed more naive CD4+ T cells, fewer expanded clones and increased TCR diversity than the aged group, suggesting age selection.

The rearranged segments are TRBV4-2 and TRBJ2-7, and perhaps TRBD2 as D gene, on 5 matching bases. The receptor's source is a man in his thirties or forties in good health. The material sequenced was blood. The CDR3 protein: CASSQDSDEQYF. The bases are TGTGCCAGCAGCCAAGATAGCGACGAGCAGTACTTC.